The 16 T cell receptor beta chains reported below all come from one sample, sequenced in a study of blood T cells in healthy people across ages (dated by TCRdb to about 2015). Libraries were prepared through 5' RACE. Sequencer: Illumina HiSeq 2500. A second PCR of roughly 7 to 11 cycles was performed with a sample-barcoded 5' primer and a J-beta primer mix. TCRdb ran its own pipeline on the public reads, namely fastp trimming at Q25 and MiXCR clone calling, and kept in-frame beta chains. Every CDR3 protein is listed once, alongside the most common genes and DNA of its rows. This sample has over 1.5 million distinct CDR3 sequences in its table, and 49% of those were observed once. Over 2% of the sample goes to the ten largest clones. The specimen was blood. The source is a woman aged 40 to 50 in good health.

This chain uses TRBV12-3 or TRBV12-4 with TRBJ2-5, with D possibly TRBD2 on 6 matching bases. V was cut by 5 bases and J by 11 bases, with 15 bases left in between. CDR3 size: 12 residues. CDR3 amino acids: CASSPTDYNQYF. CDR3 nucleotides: TGTGCCAGCAGTCCGACGGACTACAATCAGTACTTC.

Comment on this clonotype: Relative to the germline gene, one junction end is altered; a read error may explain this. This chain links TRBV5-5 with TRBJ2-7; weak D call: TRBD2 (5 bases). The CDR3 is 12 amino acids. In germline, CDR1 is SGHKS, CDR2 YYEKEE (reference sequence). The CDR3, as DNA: TGTGCCAGCAGCCGACTATCCTGCGAGCAGTACTTC. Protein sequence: CASSRLSCEQYF.

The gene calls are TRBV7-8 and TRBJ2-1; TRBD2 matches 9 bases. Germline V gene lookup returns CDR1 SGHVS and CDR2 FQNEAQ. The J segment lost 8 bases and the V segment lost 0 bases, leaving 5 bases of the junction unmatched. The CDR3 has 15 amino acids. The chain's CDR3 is CASSLAGLAFYEQFF. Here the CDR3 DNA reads TGTGCCAGCAGCTTAGCGGGACTAGCTTTCTATGAGCAGTTCTTC.

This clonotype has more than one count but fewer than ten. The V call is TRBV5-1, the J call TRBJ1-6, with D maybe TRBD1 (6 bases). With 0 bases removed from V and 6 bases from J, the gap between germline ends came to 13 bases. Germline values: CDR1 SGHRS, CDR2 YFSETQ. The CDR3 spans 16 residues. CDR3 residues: CASSLEGGTLNSPLHF. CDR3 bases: TGCGCCAGCAGCTTGGAAGGAGGGACACTTAATTCACCCCTCCACTTT. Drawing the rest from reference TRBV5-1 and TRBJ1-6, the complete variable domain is KAGVTQTPRYLIKTRGQQVTLSCSPISGHRSVSWYQQTPGQGLQFLFEYFSETQRNKGNFPGRFSGRQFSNSRSEMNVSTLELGDSALYLCASSLEGGTLNSPLHFGNGTRLTVT.

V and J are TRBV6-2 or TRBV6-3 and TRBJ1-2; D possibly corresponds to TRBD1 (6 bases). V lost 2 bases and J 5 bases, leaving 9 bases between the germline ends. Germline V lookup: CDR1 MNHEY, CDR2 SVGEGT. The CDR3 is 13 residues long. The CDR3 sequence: CASSYDQGYGYTF. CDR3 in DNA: TGTGCCAGCAGTTACGACCAGGGGTATGGCTACACCTTC.

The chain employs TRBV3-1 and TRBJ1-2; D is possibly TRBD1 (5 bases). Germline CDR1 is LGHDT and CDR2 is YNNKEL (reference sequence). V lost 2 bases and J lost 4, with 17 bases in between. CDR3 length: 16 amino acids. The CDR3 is CASSQRGPRGVYGYTF. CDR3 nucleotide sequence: TGTGCCAGCAGCCAAAGGGGACCGAGGGGAGTCTATGGCTACACCTTC.

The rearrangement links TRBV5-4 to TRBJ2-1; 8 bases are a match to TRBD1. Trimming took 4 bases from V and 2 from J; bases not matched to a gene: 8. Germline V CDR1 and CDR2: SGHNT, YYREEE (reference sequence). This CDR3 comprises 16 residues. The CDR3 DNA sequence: TGTGCCAGCAGCAACGCCGGGACAGGCGCCTACAATGAGCAGTTCTTC. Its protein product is CASSNAGTGAYNEQFF.

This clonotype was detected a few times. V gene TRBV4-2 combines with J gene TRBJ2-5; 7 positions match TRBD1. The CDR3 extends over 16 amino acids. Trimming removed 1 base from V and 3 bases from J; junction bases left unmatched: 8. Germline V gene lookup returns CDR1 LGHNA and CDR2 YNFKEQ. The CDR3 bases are TGTGCCAGCAGCCAAGGTACAGGGGTCGGGGAAGAGACCCAGTACTTC. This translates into CASSQGTGVGEETQYF.

This CDR3 is CSAPLANYGYTF. The CDR3 nucleotides are TGCAGTGCTCCCCTTGCGAACTATGGCTACACCTTC. This chain uses TRBV20-1 with TRBJ1-2; D call uncertain. Germline CDR1 DFQATT, CDR2 SNEGSKA (reference sequence). V was cut by 5 bases and J by 2 bases, with 9 bases left in between. This CDR3 region has 12 residues.

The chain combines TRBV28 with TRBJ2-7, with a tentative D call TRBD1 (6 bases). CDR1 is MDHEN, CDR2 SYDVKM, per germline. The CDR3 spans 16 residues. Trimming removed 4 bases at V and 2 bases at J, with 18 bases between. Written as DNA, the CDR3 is TGTGCCAGCAGTTCTAACGTTGGGACAAGTCCCTACGAGCAGTACTTC. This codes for CASSSNVGTSPYEQYF. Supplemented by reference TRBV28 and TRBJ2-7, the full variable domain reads DVKVTQSSRYLVKRTGEKVFLECVQDMDHENMFWYRQDPGLGLRLIYFSYDVKMKEKGDIPEGYSVSREKKERFSLILESASTNQTSMYLCASSSNVGTSPYEQYFGPGTRLTVT.

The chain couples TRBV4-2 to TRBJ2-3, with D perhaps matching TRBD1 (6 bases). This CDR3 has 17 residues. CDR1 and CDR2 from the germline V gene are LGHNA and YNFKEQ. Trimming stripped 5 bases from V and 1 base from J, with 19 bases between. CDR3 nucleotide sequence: TGTGCCAGCAGCTCCCGATCCCGGGACATTGGCACAGATACGCAGTATTTT. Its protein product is CASSSRSRDIGTDTQYF.

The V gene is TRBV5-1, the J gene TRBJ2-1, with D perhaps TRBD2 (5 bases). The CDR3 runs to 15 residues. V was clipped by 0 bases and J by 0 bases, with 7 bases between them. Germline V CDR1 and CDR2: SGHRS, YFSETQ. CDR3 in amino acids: CASSLDLASYNEQFF. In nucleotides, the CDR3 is TGCGCCAGCAGCTTGGATCTAGCCTCCTACAATGAGCAGTTCTTC.

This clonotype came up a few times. In DNA form, the CDR3 reads TGCAGCGTCCTCCCGGGGGGACGAGAGACCCAGTACTTC. It specifies CSVLPGGRETQYF. This sequence joins TRBV29-1 and TRBJ2-5; 7 nucleotides match TRBD2. Trimming cost V 6 bases and J 4 bases; bases outside gene matches: 8. The germline CDR1 and CDR2 sequences are SQVTM and ANQGSEA. This CDR3 region has 13 residues. Full variable domain (rest looked up from reference TRBV29-1 and TRBJ2-5): SAVISQKPSRDICQRGTSLTIQCQVDSQVTMMFWYRQQPGQSLTLIATANQGSEATYESGFVIDKFPISRPNLTFSTLTVSNMSPEDSSIYLCSVLPGGRETQYFGPGTRLLVL.

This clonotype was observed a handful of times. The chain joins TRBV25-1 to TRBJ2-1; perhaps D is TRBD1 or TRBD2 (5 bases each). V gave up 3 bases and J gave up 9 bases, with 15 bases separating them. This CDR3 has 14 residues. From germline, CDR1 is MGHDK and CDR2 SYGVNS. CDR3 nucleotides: TGTGCCAGCAGTGACTCCCCCGGGACCTTTGAGCAGTTCTTC. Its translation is CASSDSPGTFEQFF.

DNA of the CDR3: TGTGCCAGCAGCCACCGGGACAGGGGTACCACTGAGCAGTTCTTC. Encoded protein: CASSHRDRGTTEQFF. V gene TRBV7-6 combines with J gene TRBJ2-1; 10 positions match TRBD1. With 5 bases clipped from V and 9 bases from J, the junction kept 10 bases outside the gene matches. The CDR3 loop spans 15 amino acids. In germline, CDR1 is SGHVS, CDR2 FNYEAQ.

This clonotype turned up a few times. The CDR3 coding sequence is TGTGCCAGTAAGATAGCCGTCGACAATGAGCAGTTCTTC. Translation gives CASKIAVDNEQFF. V is TRBV19 and J is TRBJ2-1; D gene ambiguous. V was shortened by 7 bases and J by 5 bases, with 12 bases between the two germline ends. Germline CDR1 is LNHDA and CDR2 is SQIVND (reference sequence). The CDR3 is 13 residues long. The full variable domain, in which reference TRBV19 and TRBJ2-1 provide the parts outside the CDR3, is DGGITQSPKYLFRKEGQNVTLSCEQNLNHDAMYWYRQDPGQGLRLIYYSQIVNDFQKGDIAEGYSVSREKKESFPLTVTSAQKNPTAFYLCASKIAVDNEQFFGPGTRLTVL.